Each of the 15 T cell receptor beta chains below was sequenced from the same sample in a study of tumor-infiltrating lymphocytes in oesophageal squamous cell carcinoma. TCRdb redid the calling of the PCR reads with MiXCR, one entry per CDR3 protein. The table shows around 12,000 distinct CDR3 sequences, with 58% occurring only once. The sample taken for sequencing was esophageal tumor tissue. The receptor set was obtained from a female donor with esophageal squamous cell carcinoma.

This clonotype occurred a few times. V and J are TRBV7-2 and TRBJ2-7; unclear D gene. The CDR3 is made up of 14 amino acids. The germline V gene has CDR1 SGHTA and CDR2 FQGNSA. V was cut by 1 base and J by 2 bases, with 9 bases left in between. This CDR3 is CASSLDGGTYEQYF. Written as DNA, the CDR3 is TGTGCCAGCAGCTTAGATGGCGGCACCTACGAGCAGTACTTC.

The chain recombines TRBV6-5 with TRBJ2-1, with a tentative D call TRBD2 (6 bases). The CDR3 covers 15 residues. V was trimmed by 5 bases and J by 0 bases, leaving 11 bases between them. Germline V lookup: CDR1 MNHEY, CDR2 SVGAGI. The CDR3 loop reads CASSEVRGSYNEQFF. The DNA of the CDR3 is TGTGCCAGCAGTGAAGTGCGGGGCTCCTACAATGAGCAGTTCTTC.

This chain links TRBV10-2 with TRBJ1-6, with 11 bases fitting TRBD1. The germline CDR1 and CDR2 sequences are WSHSY and SAAADI. The CDR3 runs 16 residues. V lost 5 bases to trimming and J lost 8 bases; unmatched junction nucleotides: 8. The chain's CDR3 is CASSKNPGQGDSPLHF. CDR3 in DNA: TGCGCCAGCAGTAAAAATCCGGGACAGGGGGATTCACCCCTCCACTTT.

This clonotype was observed a few times. This rearrangement joins TRBV7-6 to TRBJ2-1, with TRBD2 matching 10 bases. The V and J ends lost 8 bases and 4 bases, in that order; junction bases with no gene match: 5. In germline, CDR1 is SGHVS, CDR2 FNYEAQ. CDR3 size: 14 residues. The DNA of the CDR3 is TGTGCCAGCTCCACTAGCGGGGTTTACAATGAGCAGTTCTTC. Protein: CASSTSGVYNEQFF.

This clonotype was counted once. This chain joins TRBV5-6 and TRBJ2-5; 8 positions agree with TRBD2. The J call could be wrong; TRBJ2-1 is a better fit for the DNA end. The CDR3 contains 16 residues. Germline-derived CDR1 and CDR2 are SGHDT and YYEEEE. The chain's CDR3 is CASSIQLAATYNEQFF. The CDR3 coding sequence is TGTGCCAGCAGCATACAACTAGCGGCCACTTACAATGAGCAGTTCTTC.

The chain recombines TRBV7-2 with TRBJ2-7; D unresolved. TRBJ2-1 explains the end of the DNA better; the J call may be wrong. The CDR3 consists of 15 residues. CDR1 is SGHTA, CDR2 FQGNSA, per germline. The CDR3 sequence: CASSLLLLSYNEQFF. DNA for the CDR3: TGTGCCAGCAGCTTACTCTTGCTATCCTACAATGAGCAGTTCTTC.

This chain uses TRBV10-1 with TRBJ2-1, with TRBD2 matching over 9 bases. After removal of 5 bases from V and 4 bases from J, the junction contained 6 bases not matched to a gene. Germline assignment: CDR1 WNHNN and CDR2 SYGVQD (reference sequence). The CDR3 contains 15 residues. The CDR3: CASSRAGGPYNEQFF. The CDR3 nucleotides are TGCGCCAGCAGTCGCGCGGGGGGGCCGTACAATGAGCAGTTCTTC.

This clonotype is deemed large. This chain joins TRBV12-5 and TRBJ2-7; D is ambiguous. CDR1 is LGHNT and CDR2 is FRNRAP in the germline V gene. V was cut by 0 bases and J by 2 bases, with 11 bases left in between. The CDR3 has 15 residues. CDR3 sequence (DNA): TGTGCTAGTGGTTTGGTAATGGTATCGGCCTACGAGCAGTACTTC. The encoded protein is CASGLVMVSAYEQYF.

This clonotype was counted only a few times. The chain couples TRBV7-3 to TRBJ2-5; D unclear. The end of the DNA aligns better with TRBJ2-1, so the J call may be wrong. CDR3 length: 13 amino acids. Germline V gene data show CDR1 as SGHTA and CDR2 as FQGTGA. CDR3 coding DNA: TGTGCCAGCAGCTTACTCGTAGCCAATGAGCAGTTCTTC. It encodes CASSLLVANEQFF.

This clonotype has just a few counts. V gene TRBV5-1 combines with J gene TRBJ1-6, with D tentatively TRBD1 (5 bases). Between the trimmed V and J ends, which lost 0 bases and 11 bases, there was a span of 15 bases. The germline V gene has CDR1 SGHRS and CDR2 YFSETQ. The CDR3 contains 15 residues. Here the CDR3 reads CASSLGLRDVPPLHF. The CDR3, as DNA: TGCGCCAGCAGCTTGGGGTTGAGGGACGTACCACCCCTCCACTTT.

This rearrangement joins TRBV11-2 to TRBJ2-1; D unresolved. The CDR3 loop spans 17 amino acids. V shed 0 bases and J shed 0 bases, with 12 bases lying between them. Germline assignment: CDR1 SGHAT and CDR2 FQNNGV. The CDR3 sequence: CASSLEAPGNSYNEQFF. The CDR3 bases are TGTGCCAGCAGCTTAGAAGCCCCAGGTAACTCCTACAATGAGCAGTTCTTC.

This rearrangement joins TRBV7-2 to TRBJ2-7, with D perhaps TRBD2 (5 bases). The J call is doubtful: the DNA matches TRBJ2-5 better. Germline CDR1 is SGHTA and CDR2 is FQGNSA. This CDR3 has 14 residues. The CDR3 reads CASSLRTPGKTQYF. DNA for the CDR3: TGTGCCAGCAGCTTGCGGACTCCCGGAAAGACCCAGTACTTC.

The J gene is TRBJ2-7, the V gene TRBV7-2; D ambiguous. Germline CDR1 and CDR2: SGHTA and FQGNSA. Between the trimmed V and J ends, which lost 8 bases and 3 bases, there was a span of 14 bases. CDR3 length: 13 residues. The CDR3 protein is CASRRLPLYEQYF. CDR3 nucleotide sequence: TGTGCCAGCCGCCGACTCCCTCTCTACGAGCAGTACTTC.

V is TRBV7-3 and J is TRBJ2-3; 7 nucleotides align to TRBD2. V lost 0 bases, J lost 2 bases, and 2 bases stayed unmatched. CDR3 length equals 15 residues. Germline CDR1 SGHTA, CDR2 FQGTGA. The CDR3 nucleotides are TGTGCCAGCAGCTTAACCGGGACTATCACAGATACGCAGTATTTT. Its translation is CASSLTGTITDTQYF. Based on the CDR3 plus reference TRBV7-3 and TRBJ2-3, the full variable domain is GAGVSQTPSNKVTEKGKYVELRCDPISGHTALYWYRQSLGQGPEFLIYFQGTGAADDSGLPNDRFFAVRPEGSVSTLKIQRTERGDSAVYLCASSLTGTITDTQYFGPGTRLTVL.

The chain uses TRBV7-8 and TRBJ2-1; the D is unclear. Germline CDR1 is SGHVS and CDR2 is FQNEAQ. V lost 1 base and J lost 7, with 5 bases in between. CDR3 length equals 12 residues. CDR3 coding DNA: TGTGCCAGCAGCTTAGTAATTAATGAGCAGTTCTTC. Residues: CASSLVINEQFF.